The 23 T cell receptor beta chains reported below all come from one sample, sequenced in a study of radiation and T cells in renal cell carcinoma. Time point described: blood 2 weeks post-SBRT. Treatment noted: 15 Gy SBRT to primary tumor, nephrectomy 4 weeks later. Assay used: immunoSEQ multiplex PCR; TCRdb lists only in-frame clones, some missing. Here the sample spans 65,000 to 80,000 clones, 65% to 90% being singletons. The starting material was blood, obtained from a patient whose treatment included radiotherapy and nephrectomy. The receptor set was obtained from a woman aged 45-59 years with renal cell carcinoma.

The count of this clone is one. The rearrangement uses TRBV5-6 and TRBJ2-5; tentative D call: TRBD1 (6 bases). CDR1 and CDR2 from the germline V gene are SGHDT and YYEEEE. The CDR3 is 15 residues long. V was trimmed by 1 base and J by 1 base, leaving 11 bases between them. CDR3 in amino acids: CASSLPGHSQETQYF. In nucleotides, the CDR3 is TGTGCCAGCAGCTTGCCGGGACACTCCCAAGAGACCCAGTACTTC.

The rearrangement joins TRBV5-1 to TRBJ2-7; either TRBD1 or TRBD2 may supply D (5 bases each). The CDR3 sequence is 14 residues long. Per germline, CDR1 SGHRS and CDR2 YFSETQ. V dropped 0 bases and J dropped 7 bases, with 14 bases sitting between them. Here the CDR3 DNA reads TGCGCCAGCAGCTTGGATGTGGGGGTCAGAGAGCAGTACTTC. This translates into CASSLDVGVREQYF.

This chain joins TRBV2 and TRBJ2-1; TRBD1 might be the D (6 bases). The CDR3 spans 13 residues. Germline CDR1 and CDR2: SNHLY and FYNNEI. V shed 6 bases and J shed 5 bases, with 11 bases lying between them. The chain's CDR3 is CASSQDSNNEQFF. The CDR3 region has the DNA TGTGCCAGCAGCCAGGACAGTAACAATGAGCAGTTCTTC.

This rearrangement joins TRBV19 to TRBJ1-5; D unresolved. The CDR3 totals 14 residues. CDR1 LNHDA and CDR2 SQIVND come from the germline V gene (reference sequence). Trimming pared 3 bases from V and 7 bases from J, leaving 13 bases between. The CDR3: CASSIGSIGQPQHF. The CDR3 DNA reads TGTGCCAGTAGTATCGGGTCGATAGGACAGCCCCAGCATTTT.

The chain recombines TRBV19 with TRBJ1-5; weak D call: TRBD1 (5 bases). Germline CDR1 is LNHDA and CDR2 is SQIVND (reference sequence). V lost 3 bases and J lost 3, with 9 bases in between. The CDR3 sequence is 14 residues long. The CDR3 spells CASSMGGVNQPQHF. The CDR3, as DNA: TGTGCCAGTAGTATGGGAGGGGTCAATCAGCCCCAGCATTTT.

This clone has just one count. The chain recombines TRBV2 with TRBJ1-2; D is unresolved. CDR3 length: 12 amino acids. V was pared by 7 bases and J by 4 bases, with 10 bases between. Germline values: CDR1 SNHLY, CDR2 FYNNEI. The CDR3 DNA is TGTGCCAGCAATTTCGGTCTCTATGGCTACACCTTC. Amino acids: CASNFGLYGYTF.

In its sample, this clone is medium-sized. CDR3 DNA: TGTGCCAGCAGGGATAGGGGCAACACAGATACGCAGTATTTT. It translates to CASRDRGNTDTQYF. The chain couples TRBV11-2 to TRBJ2-3, with D possibly TRBD1 on 5 matching bases. The germline CDR1 and CDR2 sequences are SGHAT and FQNNGV. This CDR3 is 14 amino acids long. Trimming stripped 6 bases from V and 2 bases from J, with 12 bases between.

The rearrangement links TRBV9 to TRBJ2-2; D uncertain. The V gene's germline CDR1 is SGDLS and CDR2 YYNGEE. The CDR3 extends over 14 amino acids. Trimming left V 4 bases short and J 7 bases short, with 14 bases between. DNA of the CDR3: TGTGCCAGCAGCCCCGAGGCGCAGCGCGGGGAGCTGTTTTTT. Protein sequence: CASSPEAQRGELFF. Drawing the rest from reference TRBV9 and TRBJ2-2, the complete variable domain is DSGVTQTPKHLITATGQRVTLRCSPRSGDLSVYWYQQSLDQGLQFLIQYYNGEERAKGNILERFSAQQFPDLHSELNLSSLELGDSALYFCASSPEAQRGELFFGEGSRLTVL.

The gene calls are TRBV15 and TRBJ2-5; 7 bases are a match to TRBD2. In germline, CDR1 is LNHNV, CDR2 YYDKDF (reference sequence). The CDR3 length is 14 residues. V shed 6 bases, J shed 4 bases, and the junction held 8 bases outside the gene matches. The CDR3, as DNA: TGTGCCACCAGGGGGCCGGGGGGTGGAGAGACCCAGTACTTC. Amino acid sequence: CATRGPGGGETQYF.

This chain connects TRBV19 to TRBJ1-4; perhaps TRBD1 as D (6 bases). CDR1 is LNHDA and CDR2 is SQIVND in the germline V gene (reference sequence). The CDR3 is 14 residues long. V lost 10 bases, J lost 1 base, and 13 bases lay in between. The CDR3 DNA is TGTGCCACAAATGTCAGGGGAACTAATGAAAAACTGTTTTTT. Translated: CATNVRGTNEKLFF. Together with reference TRBV19 and TRBJ1-4, the CDR3 gives the full variable domain: DGGITQSPKYLFRKEGQNVTLSCEQNLNHDAMYWYRQDPGQGLRLIYYSQIVNDFQKGDIAEGYSVSREKKESFPLTVTSAQKNPTAFYLCATNVRGTNEKLFFGSGTQLSVL.

The genes are TRBV28 and TRBJ1-1; D gene ambiguous. The CDR3 has 12 residues. The germline CDR1 and CDR2 sequences are MDHEN and SYDVKM. With 8 bases removed from V and 1 base from J, the gap between germline ends came to 8 bases. The CDR3 DNA reads as TGTGCCAGCGTAGACCCGAACACTGAAGCTTTCTTT. It translates to CASVDPNTEAFF. Supplemented by reference TRBV28 and TRBJ1-1, the full variable domain reads DVKVTQSSRYLVKRTGEKVFLECVQDMDHENMFWYRQDPGLGLRLIYFSYDVKMKEKGDIPEGYSVSREKKERFSLILESASTNQTSMYLCASVDPNTEAFFGQGTRLTVV.

The CDR3 DNA is TGTGCCAGCAGTTCCGACTTCACCTCTGGAAACACCATATATTTT. Its translation is CASSSDFTSGNTIYF. V and J are TRBV6-1 and TRBJ1-3; D gene uncertain. The CDR3 spans 15 residues. CDR1 is MNHNS, CDR2 SASEGT, per germline. V was clipped by 5 bases and J by 0 bases, with 11 bases between them.

The J gene is TRBJ2-1, the V gene TRBV19; D perhaps matches TRBD2 (7 bases). The CDR3 extends over 14 amino acids. The germline V gene encodes CDR1 LNHDA and CDR2 SQIVND (reference sequence). Trimming took 9 bases from V and 1 from J, leaving 13 bases between them. The CDR3 nucleotides are TGTGCCAGCCTGAAGGGGGGGTCCTACAATGAGCAGTTCTTC. Protein product: CASLKGGSYNEQFF.

A note on this clone: The same CDR3 arises from other DNA sequences in this sample as well. This chain uses TRBV9 with TRBJ2-2; D not resolved. V dropped 3 bases and J dropped 0 bases, with 9 bases sitting between them. Germline CDR1 SGDLS, CDR2 YYNGEE. This CDR3 spans 15 amino acids. Here the CDR3 DNA reads TGTGCCAGCAGCGCCCGGACGGCGAACACCGGGGAGCTGTTTTTT. This codes for CASSARTANTGELFF.

The V gene is TRBV28, the J gene TRBJ1-1; 7 bases align to TRBD1. The ends lost 6 bases at V and 6 bases at J; junction bases unmatched: 1. Germline CDR1 reads MDHEN; CDR2 reads SYDVKM. The length of the CDR3 is 11 residues. The CDR3 DNA reads as TGTGCCAGCAGAGGGACAGCTGAAGCTTTCTTT. Its translation is CASRGTAEAFF.

The genes are TRBV13 and TRBJ1-5; 7 positions match TRBD1. Trimming removed 5 bases from V and 3 bases from J; junction bases left unmatched: 7. Looked up from germline, CDR1 is PRHDT and CDR2 is FYEKMQ (reference sequence). The CDR3 contains 15 residues. The CDR3 sequence: CASSRGDRDNQPQHF. DNA of the CDR3: TGTGCCAGCAGCCGCGGAGACAGGGACAATCAGCCCCAGCATTTT.

This chain links TRBV6-5 with TRBJ1-1, with D unresolved. Per the germline V gene, CDR1 is MNHEY and CDR2 is SVGAGI. This CDR3 is built from 15 residues. V lost 5 bases and J 4 bases, leaving 17 bases between the germline ends. The DNA for the CDR3 is TGTGCCAGCAGTCCAACTCGCAGGCGCGCCACTGAAGCTTTCTTT. Its translation: CASSPTRRRATEAFF.

This clone was found a few times. This rearrangement joins TRBV19 to TRBJ1-2; 8 bases line up with TRBD1. Looked up from germline, CDR1 is LNHDA and CDR2 is SQIVND (reference sequence). CDR3 length: 13 residues. V shed 9 bases, J shed 5 bases, and the junction held 8 bases outside the gene matches. DNA of the CDR3: TGTGCCAGCGCCCGGACAGGGTCGTATGGCTACACCTTC. It yields the protein CASARTGSYGYTF.

This sequence joins TRBV6-5 and TRBJ2-7, with D perhaps matching TRBD2 (5 bases). This CDR3 has 12 amino acids. Germline CDR1 is MNHEY and CDR2 is SVGAGI. The V gene lost 2 bases and the J gene lost 7 bases, with 9 bases spanning the gap. The CDR3 sequence: CASSYRGEEQYF. The CDR3, as DNA: TGTGCCAGCAGTTACCGGGGAGAAGAGCAGTACTTC.

The chain employs TRBV5-5 and TRBJ1-4; TRBD1 might be the D (5 bases). V was pared by 3 bases and J by 1 base, with 10 bases between. This CDR3 is built from 15 residues. The germline CDR1 and CDR2 sequences are SGHKS and YYEKEE (reference sequence). The chain's CDR3 is CASSSWQGTNEKLFF. As DNA, the CDR3 is TGTGCCAGCAGCTCATGGCAGGGAACTAATGAAAAACTGTTTTTT.

The chain recombines TRBV15 with TRBJ2-6; no definite D call. The germline CDR1 and CDR2 sequences are LNHNV and YYDKDF (reference sequence). This CDR3 contains 16 residues. Trimming took 1 base from V and 4 from J, leaving 11 bases between them. Here the CDR3 reads CATSRGGSSGANVLTF. The DNA of the CDR3 is TGTGCCACCAGCAGAGGCGGAAGTTCGGGGGCCAACGTCCTGACTTTC.

V usage is TRBV25-1 and J usage is TRBJ2-5, with 8 bases aligning to TRBD2. The CDR3 contains 13 residues. Germline V gene data show CDR1 as MGHDK and CDR2 as SYGVNS. With V trimmed by 3 bases and J by 5 bases, 2 bases remained unmatched. The CDR3 DNA follows: TGTGCCAGCAGTGATAGCGGGGAGGAGACCCAGTACTTC. Translation gives CASSDSGEETQYF.

This chain connects TRBV5-1 to TRBJ2-1; TRBD1 matches 7 bases. The length of the CDR3 is 16 residues. CDR1 is SGHRS, CDR2 YFSETQ, per germline. V was pared by 2 bases and J by 7 bases, with 12 bases of the junction left unmatched. The DNA of the CDR3 is TGCGCCAGCAGCTTATCGGACAGGCCTTTTGGTAATGAGCAGTTCTTC. It codes for CASSLSDRPFGNEQFF.